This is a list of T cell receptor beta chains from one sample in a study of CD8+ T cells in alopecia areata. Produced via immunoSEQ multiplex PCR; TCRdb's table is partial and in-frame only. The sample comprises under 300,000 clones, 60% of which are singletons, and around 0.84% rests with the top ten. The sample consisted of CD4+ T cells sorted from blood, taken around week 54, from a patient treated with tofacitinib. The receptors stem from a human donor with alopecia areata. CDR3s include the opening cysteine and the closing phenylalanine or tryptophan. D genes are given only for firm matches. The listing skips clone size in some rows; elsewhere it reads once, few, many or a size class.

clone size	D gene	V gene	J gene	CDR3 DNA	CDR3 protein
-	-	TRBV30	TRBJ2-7	TGTGCCTGGAGTTTTGGGCAGGGCTACGAGCAGTACTTC	CAWSFGQGYEQYF
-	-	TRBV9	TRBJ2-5	TGTGCCAGCAGCGTAGTTCCGGGCTCAGAGACCCAGTACTTC	CASSVVPGSETQYF
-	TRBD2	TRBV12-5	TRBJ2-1	TGTGCTAGTGGTCTAACGGGGGGGCCGTTCAATGAGCAGTTCTTC	CASGLTGGPFNEQFF
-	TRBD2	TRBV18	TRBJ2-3	TGTGCCAGCTCACCCGAACTAGCGGGGATCACAGATACGCAGTATTTT	CASSPELAGITDTQYF
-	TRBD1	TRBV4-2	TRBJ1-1	TGTGCCAGCAGCCAAGGATTACGGACAGGGAACACTGAAGCTTTCTTT	CASSQGLRTGNTEAFF
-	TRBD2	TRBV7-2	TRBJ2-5	TGTGCCAGCCGGCGGGGGAAACAAGAGACCCAGTACTTC	CASRRGKQETQYF
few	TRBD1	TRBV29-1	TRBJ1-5	TGCAGCGTGGGACAGGGTTCCAATCAGCCCCAGCATTTT	CSVGQGSNQPQHF
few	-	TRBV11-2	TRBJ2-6	TGTGCCAGCAGCCTGAGACAGTGGCGTACTGGGGCCAACGTCCTGACTTTC	CASSLRQWRTGANVLTF
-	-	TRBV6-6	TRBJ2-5	TGTGCCAGCAGTCGGCCAGGAGCTCAAGAGACCCAGTACTTC	CASSRPGAQETQYF
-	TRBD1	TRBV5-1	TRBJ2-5	TGCGCCAGCAGCAGCGGACAGGGGGCACAAGAGACCCAGTACTTC	CASSSGQGAQETQYF
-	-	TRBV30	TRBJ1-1	TGTGCTATCCGGGACATTGGGACTGAAGCTTTCTTT	CAIRDIGTEAFF
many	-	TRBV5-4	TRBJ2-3	TGTGCCAGCAGTCTTGTTCGCGACCGAGGTGGTACGCAGTATTTT	CASSLVRDRGGTQYF
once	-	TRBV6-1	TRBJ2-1	TGTGCCAGCAGGGCCCTGGAGACCGAGCAGTTCTTC	CASRALETEQFF
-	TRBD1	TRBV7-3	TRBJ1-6	TGTGCCAGCAGCTTAGCGACAGGGGGTAATTCACCCCTCCACTTT	CASSLATGGNSPLHF
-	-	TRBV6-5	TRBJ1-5	TGTGCCAGCAGTTACTCGGGGGTGGAGGGGCAGCCCCAGCATTTT	CASSYSGVEGQPQHF
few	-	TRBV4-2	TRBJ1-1	TGTGCCAGCAGCCAAGGTTGGGCGGGGAACACTGAAGCTTTCTTT	CASSQGWAGNTEAFF
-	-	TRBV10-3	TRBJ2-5	TGTGCCATCAGTCGGGACACTCAAGAGACCCAGTACTTC	CAISRDTQETQYF
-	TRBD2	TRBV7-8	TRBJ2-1	TGTGCCAGCAGCCCCCCACAGCTAGCGGGGGGCTCCTACAATGAGCAGTTCTTC	CASSPPQLAGGSYNEQFF
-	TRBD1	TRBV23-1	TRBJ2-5	TGCGCCAGCAGTCGACAGGGCGAGGAGACCCAGTACTTC	CASSRQGEETQYF
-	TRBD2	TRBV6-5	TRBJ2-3	TGTGCCAGCAGTTCCCCGGGGGGACCCACAGATACGCAGTATTTT	CASSSPGGPTDTQYF
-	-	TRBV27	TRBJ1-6	TGTGCCAGCAGTTTGCAGTACTATAATTCACCCCTCCACTTT	CASSLQYYNSPLHF
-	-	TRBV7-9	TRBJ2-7	TGTGCCAGCAGCTCGGACCGAGGTTGGTCCTACGAGCAGTACTTC	CASSSDRGWSYEQYF
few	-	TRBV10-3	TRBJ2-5	TGTGCCATCAAGGACTCAGAGACCCAGTACTTC	CAIKDSETQYF
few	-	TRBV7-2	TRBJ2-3	TGTGCCAGCAGCTCCACGCGGACTTCTCGGGAGTATTTT	CASSSTRTSREYF
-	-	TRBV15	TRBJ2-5	TGTGCCACCAGCAGAGATTCGGGGGTCCAAGAGACCCAGTACTTC	CATSRDSGVQETQYF
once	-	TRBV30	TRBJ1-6	TGTGCCTGGAAGGGGGGTTTGACTTCACCCCTCCACTTT	CAWKGGLTSPLHF
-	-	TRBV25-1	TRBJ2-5	TGTGCCAGCAGTGTTCAAGGACAGCAAGAGACCCAGTACTTC	CASSVQGQQETQYF
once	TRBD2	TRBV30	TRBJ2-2	TGTGCCTGGAGTGTAGGACTAGCGAACACCGGGGAGCTGTTTTTT	CAWSVGLANTGELFF
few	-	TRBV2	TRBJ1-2	TGTGCCAGCAGTCAAGACAGGATTAAGCATGGCTACACCTTC	CASSQDRIKHGYTF
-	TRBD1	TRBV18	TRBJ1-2	TGTGCCAGCTCACCCTGGACAGGGGTCTATGGCTACACCTTC	CASSPWTGVYGYTF
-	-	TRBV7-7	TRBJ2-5	TGTGCTAGCAGCAGGACGGGGGCTCAAGAGACCCAGTACTTC	CASSRTGAQETQYF
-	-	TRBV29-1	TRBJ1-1	TGCAGCGTTGCCTGGACAGCGAACACTGAAGCTTTCTTT	CSVAWTANTEAFF
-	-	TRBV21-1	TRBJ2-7	TGTGCCAGCAGCAACGATACGACTAGACCCTCCTACGAGCAGTACTTC	CASSNDTTRPSYEQYF
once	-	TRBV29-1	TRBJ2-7	TGCAGCGTTGAAATCTGGGCCGGCGAGCAGTACTTC	CSVEIWAGEQYF
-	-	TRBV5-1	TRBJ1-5	TGCGCCAGCAGCACGGGCCAGCAGGGTCAGCCCCAGCATTTT	CASSTGQQGQPQHF
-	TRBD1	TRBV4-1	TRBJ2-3	TGTGCCAGCAGCCACGGACAGGGGGGAGATACGCAGTATTTT	CASSHGQGGDTQYF
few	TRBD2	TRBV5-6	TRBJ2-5	TGTGCCAGCAGCCGCACTAGCGGGGGGACCCAGTACTTC	CASSRTSGGTQYF
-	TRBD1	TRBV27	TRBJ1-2	TGTGCCAGCAGTTTATCCTCAGGGGGCAACTATGGCTACACCTTC	CASSLSSGGNYGYTF
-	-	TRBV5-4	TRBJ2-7	TGTGCCAGCAGCCTGGGGACGGGCTACGAGCAGTACTTC	CASSLGTGYEQYF
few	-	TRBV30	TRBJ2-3	TGTGCCTGGAGCCTTAGCACAGATACGCAGTATTTT	CAWSLSTDTQYF
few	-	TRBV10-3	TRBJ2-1	TGTGCCTCCATTGGGGGGCTAGTTGGTGAGCAGTTCTTC	CASIGGLVGEQFF
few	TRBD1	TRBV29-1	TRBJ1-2	TGCAGCGCACAGGGGGACTATGGCTACACCTTC	CSAQGDYGYTF
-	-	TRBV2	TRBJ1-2	TGTGCCAGCAGTAATAACAGGGATGAAGGCTACACCTTC	CASSNNRDEGYTF
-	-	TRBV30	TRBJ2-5	TGTGCGAGGGGAACGGGGGAGACCCAGTACTTC	CARGTGETQYF
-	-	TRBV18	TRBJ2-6	TGTGCCAGCTCACCCCTCCCAGGGCCGGCCTCTGGGGCCAACGTCCTGACTTTC	CASSPLPGPASGANVLTF
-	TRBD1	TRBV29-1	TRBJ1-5	TGCAGCGTGTCTCATACAGGGGGGGTAGATCAGCCCCAGCATTTT	CSVSHTGGVDQPQHF
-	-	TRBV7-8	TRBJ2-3	TGTGCCAGCGGGTTTGCAGATACGCAGTATTTT	CASGFADTQYF
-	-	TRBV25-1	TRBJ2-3	TGTGCCAGCAGTCAACAGGGCACAGATACGCAGTATTTT	CASSQQGTDTQYF
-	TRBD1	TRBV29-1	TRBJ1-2	TGCAGCGTGGGACAGGGGGACGCTGGCTACACCTTC	CSVGQGDAGYTF
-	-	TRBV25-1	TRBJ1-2	TGTGCCAGCAGCACTGCAGCGGGGGGCTATGGCTACACCTTC	CASSTAAGGYGYTF
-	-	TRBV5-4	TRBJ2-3	TGTGCCACCCGCTCTCAGTCCGGGGATACGCAGTATTTT	CATRSQSGDTQYF
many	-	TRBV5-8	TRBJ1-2	TGTGCCAGCAGTCGGGAACTCGGGGGGAATGGCTACACCTTC	CASSRELGGNGYTF
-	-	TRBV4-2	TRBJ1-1	TGTGCCAGCAGCCAACAGGGCACGAACACTGAAGCTTTCTTT	CASSQQGTNTEAFF
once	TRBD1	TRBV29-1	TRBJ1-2	TGCAGCGTTGGCCACAGGGGGTATGGCTACACCTTC	CSVGHRGYGYTF
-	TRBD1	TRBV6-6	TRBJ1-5	TGTGCCAGCAGTTACCCTACAGGGGGCGAAGATCAGCCCCAGCATTTT	CASSYPTGGEDQPQHF
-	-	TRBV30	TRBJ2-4	TGTGCCTGGAGTGTACGGGGTGAGAGAGCCAAAAACATTCAGTACTTC	CAWSVRGERAKNIQYF
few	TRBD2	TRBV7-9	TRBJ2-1	TGTGCCAGCGGCGCGGGGGGGCAGGTGGATGAGCAGTTCTTC	CASGAGGQVDEQFF
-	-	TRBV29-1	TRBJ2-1	TGCAGCGTTGTCCGAGGGAATGAGCAGTTCTTC	CSVVRGNEQFF
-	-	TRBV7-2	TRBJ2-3	TGTGCCAGCAGCTTCGTGGATACGCAGTATTTT	CASSFVDTQYF